This T cell receptor (beta chain) was recovered during a study of blood T cell repertoires in COVID-19 (dated by TCRdb to 2018 to 2020). Regarding the study in general: Samples covering the acute and convalescent phases of COVID-19 were provided by collaborators in the United States, Italy and Spain. The prospective study material was composed of cDNA or gDNA derived from T cells, B-cell-depleted T cells, or PBMCs. Deeply sampled blood TCRbeta repertoires from subjects exposed to, actively infected with, or recovered from COVID-19 were included in the dataset. The repertoires were made available in a free public database intended to serve as a resource for research on the immune response to SARS-CoV-2. The samples were drawn from two sources: the first 160 participants of the ongoing ImmuneRACE study, and approximately 1,300 subjects contributed by 6 global collaborators. Sample metadata almost always included a de-identified subject ID, COVID-19 status, age in years and sex. Where available, HLA class I and class II types were taken from metadata supplied by the sample provider and were not determined by assay-based typing. The investigation overall reported the following: How much clinical and demographic metadata was included differed by source and by participant, and the metadata was provided uncurated.

Spanning cysteine to phenylalanine, the CDR3 consists of 13 amino acids. Only the CDR3 part of the read is kept: 39 bases, read in frame from the first base. For CDR1 and CDR2, the germline V gene (reference sequence) lists LGHDT and YNNKEL. Relative to germline, V is 4 bases shorter and J is 4 bases shorter, with 10 bases between their ends. TCRbeta CDR3 regions were amplified from genomic DNA by means of the immunoSEQ Assay, a bias-controlled multiplex PCR. As for the original processing: Within the assay, amplification of reference gene primers was used to estimate how many nucleated cells each sample contained. To quantify the absolute abundance of each unique TCRbeta CDR3 rearrangement, sequence reads were collapsed and filtered. For each sample, productive Simpson clonality was calculated as the square root of Simpson's diversity index over productive rearrangements. Sourced from immuneACCESS, this table was stored by TCRdb with only in-frame sequences that have V and J called. A share of the clones is absent; for the studies checked, an unresolved V gene accounts for under half, and the remainder has no known explanation. That table supplies the V and J calls and clone size; D and trimming were determined from the DNA. Here the sample has roughly 300,000 clones; 86% occur a single time. The ten biggest clones cover about 1.6% of the sample.

In regard to this clone: The antigen it binds to is not known. The sample holds no much larger clone one base away, and base qualities are not on file.

The collaborating institutions used their own protocols to collect whole blood in K2EDTA tubes. For TCRbeta analysis, collaborators shipped samples as frozen whole blood, isolated PBMCs, or DNA extracted from either of those sample types. Recombination connected TRBV3-1 (or the pseudogene TRBV3-2) to TRBJ2-5; the D region possibly corresponds to TRBD2 (6 bases align). The sequence derives from a woman aged 50 to 60 with acute or convalescent COVID-19. Sequenced sample: peripheral blood. In nucleotide form, the sequence is TGTGCCAGCAGCCTCGGGACTGCAGAGACCCAGTACTTC. Its protein reads: CASSLGTAETQYF.